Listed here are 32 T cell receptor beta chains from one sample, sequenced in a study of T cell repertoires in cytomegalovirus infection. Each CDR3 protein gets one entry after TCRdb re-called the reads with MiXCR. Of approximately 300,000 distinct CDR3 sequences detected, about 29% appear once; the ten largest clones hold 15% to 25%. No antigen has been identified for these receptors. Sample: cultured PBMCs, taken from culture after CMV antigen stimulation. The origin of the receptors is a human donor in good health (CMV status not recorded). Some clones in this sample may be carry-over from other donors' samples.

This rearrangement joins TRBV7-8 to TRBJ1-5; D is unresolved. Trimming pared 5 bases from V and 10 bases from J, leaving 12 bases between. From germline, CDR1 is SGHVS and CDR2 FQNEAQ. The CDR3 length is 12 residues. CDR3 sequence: CASSPTPRPQHF. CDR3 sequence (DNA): TGTGCCAGCAGCCCGACCCCTCGTCCCCAGCATTTT.

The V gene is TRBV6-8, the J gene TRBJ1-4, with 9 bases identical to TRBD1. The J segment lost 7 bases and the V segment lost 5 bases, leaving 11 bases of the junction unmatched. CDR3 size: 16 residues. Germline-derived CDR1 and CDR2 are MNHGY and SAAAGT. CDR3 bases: TGTGCCAGCAGTGGCCCAAACAGGGGGCAGAGTGAAAAACTGTTTTTT. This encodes CASSGPNRGQSEKLFF.

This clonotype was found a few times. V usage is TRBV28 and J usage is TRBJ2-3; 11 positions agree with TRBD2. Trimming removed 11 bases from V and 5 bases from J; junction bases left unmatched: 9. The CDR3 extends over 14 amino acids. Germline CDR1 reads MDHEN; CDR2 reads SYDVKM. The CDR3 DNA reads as TGTGCCGGAAATAGCGGGAGGGCCAGAGATACGCAGTATTTT. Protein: CAGNSGRARDTQYF.

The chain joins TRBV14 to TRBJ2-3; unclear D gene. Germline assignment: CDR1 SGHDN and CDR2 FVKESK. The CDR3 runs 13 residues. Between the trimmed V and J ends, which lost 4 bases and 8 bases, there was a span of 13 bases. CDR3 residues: CASSPATFGTQYF. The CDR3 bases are TGTGCCAGCAGCCCCGCGACCTTTGGTACGCAGTATTTT.

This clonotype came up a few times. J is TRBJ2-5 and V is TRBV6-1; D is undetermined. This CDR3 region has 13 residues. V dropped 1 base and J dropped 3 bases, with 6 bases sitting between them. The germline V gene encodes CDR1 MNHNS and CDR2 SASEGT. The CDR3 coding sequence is TGTGCCAGCAGTGAAGTAGGCGAAGAGACCCAGTACTTC. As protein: CASSEVGEETQYF.

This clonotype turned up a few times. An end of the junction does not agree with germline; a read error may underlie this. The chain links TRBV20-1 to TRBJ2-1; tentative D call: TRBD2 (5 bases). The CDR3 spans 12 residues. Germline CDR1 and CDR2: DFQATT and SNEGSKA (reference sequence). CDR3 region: CSAEGTYDEQFF. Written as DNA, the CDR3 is TGCAGTGCTGAGGGAACCTACGATGAGCAGTTCTTC.

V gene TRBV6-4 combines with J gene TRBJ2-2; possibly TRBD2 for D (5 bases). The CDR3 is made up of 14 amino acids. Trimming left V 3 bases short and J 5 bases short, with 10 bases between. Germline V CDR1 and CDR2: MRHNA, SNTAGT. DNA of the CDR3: TGTGCCAGCAGTGAAAACGGGGTGACCGGGGAGCTGTTTTTT. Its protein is CASSENGVTGELFF.

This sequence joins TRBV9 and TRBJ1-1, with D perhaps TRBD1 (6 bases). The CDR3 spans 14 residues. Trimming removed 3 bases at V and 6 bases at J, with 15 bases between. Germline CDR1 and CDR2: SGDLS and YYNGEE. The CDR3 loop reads CASSAQTGLSEAFF. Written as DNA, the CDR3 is TGTGCCAGCAGCGCACAAACAGGGCTTTCTGAAGCTTTCTTT.

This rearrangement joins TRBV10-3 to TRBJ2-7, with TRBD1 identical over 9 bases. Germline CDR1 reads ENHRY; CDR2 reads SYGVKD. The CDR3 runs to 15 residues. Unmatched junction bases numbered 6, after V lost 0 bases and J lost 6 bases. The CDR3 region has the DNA TGTGCCATCAGTGAGTCGGGACAGGGAATCGGCGAGCAGTACTTC. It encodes CAISESGQGIGEQYF.

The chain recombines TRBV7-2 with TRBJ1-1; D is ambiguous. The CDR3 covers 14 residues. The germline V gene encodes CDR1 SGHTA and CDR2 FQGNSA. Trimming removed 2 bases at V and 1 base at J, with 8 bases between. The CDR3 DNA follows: TGTGCCAGCAGCTTATTCGAAGGGAACACTGAAGCTTTCTTT. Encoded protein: CASSLFEGNTEAFF.

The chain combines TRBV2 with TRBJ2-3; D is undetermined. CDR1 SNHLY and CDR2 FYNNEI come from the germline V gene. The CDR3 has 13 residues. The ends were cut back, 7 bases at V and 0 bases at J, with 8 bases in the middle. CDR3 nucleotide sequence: TGTGCCAGCATGAGACTGAGCACAGATACGCAGTATTTT. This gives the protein CASMRLSTDTQYF.

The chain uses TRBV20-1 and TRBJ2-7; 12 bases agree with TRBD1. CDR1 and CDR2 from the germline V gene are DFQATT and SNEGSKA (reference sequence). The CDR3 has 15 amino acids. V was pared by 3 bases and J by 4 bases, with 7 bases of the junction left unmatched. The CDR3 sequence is CSARSGTGGGYEQYF. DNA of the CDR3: TGCAGTGCTAGGTCCGGGACAGGGGGCGGATACGAGCAGTACTTC.

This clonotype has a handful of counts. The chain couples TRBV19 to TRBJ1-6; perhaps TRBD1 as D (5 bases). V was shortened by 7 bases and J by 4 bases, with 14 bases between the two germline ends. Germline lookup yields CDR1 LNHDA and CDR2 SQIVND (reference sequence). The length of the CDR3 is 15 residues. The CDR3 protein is CASIPGTAYNSPLHF. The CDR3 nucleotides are TGTGCCAGTATCCCCGGGACGGCGTATAATTCACCCCTCCACTTT.

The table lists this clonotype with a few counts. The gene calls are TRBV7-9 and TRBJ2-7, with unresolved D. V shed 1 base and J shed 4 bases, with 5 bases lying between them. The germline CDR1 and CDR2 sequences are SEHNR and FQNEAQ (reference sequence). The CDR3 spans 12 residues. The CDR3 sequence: CASSLGEYEQYF. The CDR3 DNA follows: TGTGCCAGCAGCTTAGGGGAATACGAGCAGTACTTC. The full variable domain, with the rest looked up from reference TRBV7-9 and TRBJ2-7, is DTGVSQNPRHKITKRGQNVTFRCDPISEHNRLYWYRQTLGQGPEFLTYFQNEAQLEKSRLLSDRFSAERPKGSFSTLEIQRTEQGDSAMYLCASSLGEYEQYFGPGTRLTVT.

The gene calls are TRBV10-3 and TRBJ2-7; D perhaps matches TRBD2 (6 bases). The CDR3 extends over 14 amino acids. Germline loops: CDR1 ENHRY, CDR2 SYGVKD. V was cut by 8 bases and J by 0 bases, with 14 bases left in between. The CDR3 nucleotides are TGTGCCATCCGATCGGGGGTAGGCTCCTACGAGCAGTACTTC. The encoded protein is CAIRSGVGSYEQYF.

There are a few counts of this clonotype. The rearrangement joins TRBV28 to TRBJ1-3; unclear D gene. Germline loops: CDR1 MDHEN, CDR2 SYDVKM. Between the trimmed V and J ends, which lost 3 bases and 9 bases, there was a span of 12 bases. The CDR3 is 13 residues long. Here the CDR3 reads CASSFQSPATIYF. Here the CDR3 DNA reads TGTGCCAGCAGTTTCCAGAGTCCAGCCACCATATATTTT.

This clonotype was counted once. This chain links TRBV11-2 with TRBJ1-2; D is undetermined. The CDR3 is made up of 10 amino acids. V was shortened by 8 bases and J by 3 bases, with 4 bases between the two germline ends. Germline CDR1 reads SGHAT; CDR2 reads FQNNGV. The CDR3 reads CASGDYGYTF. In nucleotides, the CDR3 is TGTGCCAGCGGTGACTATGGCTACACCTTC. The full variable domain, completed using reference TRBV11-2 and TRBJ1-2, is EAGVAQSPRYKIIEKRQSVAFWCNPISGHATLYWYQQILGQGPKLLIQFQNNGVVDDSQLPKDRFSAERLKGVDSTLKIQPAKLEDSAVYLCASGDYGYTFGSGTRLTVV.

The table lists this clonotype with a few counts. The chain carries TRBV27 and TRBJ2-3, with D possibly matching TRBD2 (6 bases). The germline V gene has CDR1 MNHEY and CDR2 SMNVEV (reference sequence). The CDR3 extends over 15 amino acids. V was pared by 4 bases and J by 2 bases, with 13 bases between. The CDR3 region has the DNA TGTGCCAGCAGTTCCCGGGACTCAATCACAGATACGCAGTATTTT. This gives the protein CASSSRDSITDTQYF.

The CDR3: CASSRPSGSYADTQYF. CDR3 DNA sequence: TGTGCCAGCAGTCGTCCGAGCGGGAGTTACGCAGATACGCAGTATTTT. The chain is built from TRBV7-2 and TRBJ2-3; the match to TRBD2 covers 8 bases. V trimming: 6 bases; J trimming: 4 bases; junction bases outside the gene matches: 12. This CDR3 is built from 16 residues. Germline-derived CDR1 and CDR2 are SGHTA and FQGNSA.

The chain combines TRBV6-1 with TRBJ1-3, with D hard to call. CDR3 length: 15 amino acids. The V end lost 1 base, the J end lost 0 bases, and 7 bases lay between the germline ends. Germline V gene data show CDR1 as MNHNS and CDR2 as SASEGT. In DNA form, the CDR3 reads TGTGCCAGCAGTGAAGTAGGGAGCTCTGGAAACACCATATATTTT. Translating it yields CASSEVGSSGNTIYF.

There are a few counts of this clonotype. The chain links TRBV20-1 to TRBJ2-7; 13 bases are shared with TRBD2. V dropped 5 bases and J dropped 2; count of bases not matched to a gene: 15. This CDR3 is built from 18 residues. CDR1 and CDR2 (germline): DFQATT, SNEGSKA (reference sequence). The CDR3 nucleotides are TGCAGTGCTTTCGATATGGGACTAGCGGGGTTAAATGCCTACGAGCAGTACTTC. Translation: CSAFDMGLAGLNAYEQYF.

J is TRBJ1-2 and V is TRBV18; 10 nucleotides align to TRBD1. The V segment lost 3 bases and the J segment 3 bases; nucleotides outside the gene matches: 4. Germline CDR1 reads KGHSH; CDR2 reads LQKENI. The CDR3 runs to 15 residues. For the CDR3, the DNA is TGTGCCAGCTCACCTAAGACAGGGGGCGACTATGGCTACACCTTC. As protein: CASSPKTGGDYGYTF.

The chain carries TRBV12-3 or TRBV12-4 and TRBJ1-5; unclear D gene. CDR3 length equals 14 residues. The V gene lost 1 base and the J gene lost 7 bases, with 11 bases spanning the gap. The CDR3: CASSLEGGPQPQHF. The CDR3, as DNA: TGTGCCAGCAGTTTAGAGGGCGGACCCCAGCCCCAGCATTTT.

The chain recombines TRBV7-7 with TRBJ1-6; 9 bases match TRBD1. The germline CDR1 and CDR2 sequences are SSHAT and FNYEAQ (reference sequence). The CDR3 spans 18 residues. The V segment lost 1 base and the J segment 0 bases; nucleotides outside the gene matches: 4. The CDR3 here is CASSLDDRGSSYNSPLHF. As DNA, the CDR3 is TGTGCCAGCAGCTTAGATGACAGGGGGAGCTCCTATAATTCACCCCTCCACTTT. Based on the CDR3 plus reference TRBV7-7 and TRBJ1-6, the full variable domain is GAGVSQSPRYKVTKRGQDVTLRCDPISSHATLYWYQQALGQGPEFLTYFNYEAQPDKSGLPSDRFSAERPEGSISTLTIQRTEQRDSAMYRCASSLDDRGSSYNSPLHFGNGTRLTVT.

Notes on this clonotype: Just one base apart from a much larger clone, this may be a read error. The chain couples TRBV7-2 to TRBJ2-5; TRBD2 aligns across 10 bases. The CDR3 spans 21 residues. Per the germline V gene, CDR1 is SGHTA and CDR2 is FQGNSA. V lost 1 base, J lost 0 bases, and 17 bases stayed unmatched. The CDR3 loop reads CASSLDPNLRTSGTYQETQYF. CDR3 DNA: TGTGCCAGCAGCTTAGACCCAAACCTCCGGACTAGCGGTACTTACCAAGAGACCCAGTACTTC.

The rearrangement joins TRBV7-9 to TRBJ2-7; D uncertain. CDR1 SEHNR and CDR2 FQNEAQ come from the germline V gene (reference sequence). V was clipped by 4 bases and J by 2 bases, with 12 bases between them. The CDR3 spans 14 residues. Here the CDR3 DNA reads TGTGCCAGCAGCTCCCGCCCAGAAACCTACGAGCAGTACTTC. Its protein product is CASSSRPETYEQYF.

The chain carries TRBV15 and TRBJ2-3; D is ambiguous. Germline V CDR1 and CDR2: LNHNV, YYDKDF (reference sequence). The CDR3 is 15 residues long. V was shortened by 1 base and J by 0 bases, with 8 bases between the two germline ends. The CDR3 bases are TGTGCCACCAGCAGAGCTTCCGGAAGCACAGATACGCAGTATTTT. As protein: CATSRASGSTDTQYF. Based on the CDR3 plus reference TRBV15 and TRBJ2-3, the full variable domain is DAMVIQNPRYQVTQFGKPVTLSCSQTLNHNVMYWYQQKSSQAPKLLFHYYDKDFNNEADTPDNFQSRRPNTSFCFLDIRSPGLGDTAMYLCATSRASGSTDTQYFGPGTRLTVL.

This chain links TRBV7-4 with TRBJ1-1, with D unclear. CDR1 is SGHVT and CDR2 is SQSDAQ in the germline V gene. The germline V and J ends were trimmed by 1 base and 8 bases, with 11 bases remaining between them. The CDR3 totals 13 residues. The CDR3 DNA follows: TGTGCCAGCAGCTTAGAAGCTCGCTTAGAAGCTTTCTTT. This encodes CASSLEARLEAFF.

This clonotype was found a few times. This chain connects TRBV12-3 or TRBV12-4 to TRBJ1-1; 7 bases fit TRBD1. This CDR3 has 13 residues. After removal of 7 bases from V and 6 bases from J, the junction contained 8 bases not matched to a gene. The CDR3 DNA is TGTGCCAGCACTTTGACAGGGCCACCTGAAGCTTTCTTT. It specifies CASTLTGPPEAFF.

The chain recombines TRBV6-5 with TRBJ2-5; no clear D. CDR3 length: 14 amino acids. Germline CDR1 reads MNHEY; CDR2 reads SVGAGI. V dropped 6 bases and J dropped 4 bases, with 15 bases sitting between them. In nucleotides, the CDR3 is TGTGCCAGCAGCCGGGTACCCGGATTAGAGACCCAGTACTTC. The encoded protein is CASSRVPGLETQYF.

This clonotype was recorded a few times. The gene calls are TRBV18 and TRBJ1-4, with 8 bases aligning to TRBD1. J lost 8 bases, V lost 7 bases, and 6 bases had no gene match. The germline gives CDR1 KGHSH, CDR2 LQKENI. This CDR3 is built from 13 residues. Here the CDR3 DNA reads TGTGCCAGCTTTAAGACAGGGGACGAAAAACTGTTTTTT. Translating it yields CASFKTGDEKLFF.

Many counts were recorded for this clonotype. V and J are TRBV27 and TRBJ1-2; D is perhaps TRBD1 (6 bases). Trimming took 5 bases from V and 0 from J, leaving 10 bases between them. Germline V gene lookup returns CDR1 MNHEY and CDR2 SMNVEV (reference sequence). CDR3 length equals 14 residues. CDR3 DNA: TGTGCCAGCAGTACACAGGGAGCTAACTATGGCTACACCTTC. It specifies CASSTQGANYGYTF.